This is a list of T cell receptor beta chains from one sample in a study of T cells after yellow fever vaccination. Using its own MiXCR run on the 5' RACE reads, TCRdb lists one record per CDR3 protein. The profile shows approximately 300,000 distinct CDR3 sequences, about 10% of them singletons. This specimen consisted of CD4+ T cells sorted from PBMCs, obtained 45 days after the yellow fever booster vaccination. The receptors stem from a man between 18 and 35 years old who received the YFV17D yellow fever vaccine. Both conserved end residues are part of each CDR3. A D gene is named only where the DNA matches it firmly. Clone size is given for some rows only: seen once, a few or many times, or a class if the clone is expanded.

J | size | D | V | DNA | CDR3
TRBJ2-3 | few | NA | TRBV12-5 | TGTGCTAGTGGTTCCCAAACAGATACGCAGTATTTT | CASGSQTDTQYF
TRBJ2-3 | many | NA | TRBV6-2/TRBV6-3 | TGTGCCAGCAGTTACATCCAGGCGGGACGACTCACAGATACGCAGTATTTT | CASSYIQAGRLTDTQYF
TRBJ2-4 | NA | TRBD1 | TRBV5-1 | TGCGCCAGCAGCTTAAGGACAGGGTTTGGCATTCAGTACTTC | CASSLRTGFGIQYF
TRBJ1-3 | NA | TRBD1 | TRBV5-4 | TGTGCCAGCAGGAGGACAGGGGACTCTGGAAACACCATATATTTT | CASRRTGDSGNTIYF
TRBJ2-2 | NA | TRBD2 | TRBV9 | TGTGCCAGCAGCCCTTCCGGGACTAGCACCCACACCGGGGAGCTGTTTTTT | CASSPSGTSTHTGELFF
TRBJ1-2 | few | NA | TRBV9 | TGTGCCAGCAGCACATCCCCCGGGTGGCATGGCTACACCTTC | CASSTSPGWHGYTF
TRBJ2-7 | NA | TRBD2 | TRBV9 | TGTGCCAGCAGCGTAGATGGGGGAGGGGTCGAGCAGTACTTC | CASSVDGGGVEQYF
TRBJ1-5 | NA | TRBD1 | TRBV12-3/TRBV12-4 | TGTGCCAGCAGGCCGACAGGGGGTATCAATCAGCCCCAGCATTTT | CASRPTGGINQPQHF
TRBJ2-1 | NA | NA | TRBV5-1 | TGCGCCAGCAGCGCGCCATTGAGCTCCTACAATGAGCAGTTCTTC | CASSAPLSSYNEQFF
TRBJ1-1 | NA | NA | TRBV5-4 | TGTGCCAGCAGCTTGGGAGGCGGGGGCACGAACACTGAAGCTTTCTTT | CASSLGGGGTNTEAFF
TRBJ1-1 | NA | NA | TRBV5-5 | TGTGCCAGCAGCTTCTTTCAGTCTTCGAACACTGAAGCTTTCTTT | CASSFFQSSNTEAFF
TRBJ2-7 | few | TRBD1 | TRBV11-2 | TGTGCCAGCAGCCTGGACAGGGGGAAATCCTACGAGCAGTACTTC | CASSLDRGKSYEQYF
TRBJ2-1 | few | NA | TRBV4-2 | TGTGCCAGCAGCCAAGAGCCCGGGAATGAGCAGTTCTTC | CASSQEPGNEQFF
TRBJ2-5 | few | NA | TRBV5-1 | TGCGCCAGCAGCTTGGTCGGGGCCTTAGGGGAGACCCAGTACTTC | CASSLVGALGETQYF
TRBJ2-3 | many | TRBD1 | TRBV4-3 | TGCGCCAGCAGCCAAGATAGTAGAGGACAGGGTACAGATACGCAGTATTTT | CASSQDSRGQGTDTQYF
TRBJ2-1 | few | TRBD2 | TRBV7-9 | TGTGCCAGCAGATCGGTAGCGGGGGCCGGAAGCTCCTACAATGAGCAGTTCTTC | CASRSVAGAGSSYNEQFF
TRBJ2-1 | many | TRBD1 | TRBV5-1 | TGCGCCAGCCGGGACAGCTACAATGAGCAGTTCTTC | CASRDSYNEQFF
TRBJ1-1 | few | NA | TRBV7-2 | TGTGCCAGCAGCCCTCGAAGGGGTAGGACTGAAGCTTTCTTT | CASSPRRGRTEAFF
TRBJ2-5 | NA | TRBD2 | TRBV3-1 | TGTGCCAGCGACCGGGAGGGCGTGACCCAGTACTTC | CASDREGVTQYF
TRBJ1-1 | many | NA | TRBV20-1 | TGCAGTGCTAGAGTCTCCATGGGGAGCACTGAAGCTTTCTTT | CSARVSMGSTEAFF
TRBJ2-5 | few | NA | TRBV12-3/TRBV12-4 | TGTGCCAGCAGTTTAACAGGGTTTGGGACCCAGTACTTC | CASSLTGFGTQYF
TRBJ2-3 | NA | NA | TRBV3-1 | TGTGCCAGCAGCCAGGTTGCGGGCACAGATACGCAGTATTTT | CASSQVAGTDTQYF
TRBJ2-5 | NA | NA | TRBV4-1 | TGCGCCAGCAGCCCGACCGAAGCGGAGACCCAGTACTTC | CASSPTEAETQYF
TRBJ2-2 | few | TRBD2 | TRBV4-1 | TGCGCCAGCAGCCAAGGTCTAGCGGGGGGGAGGACCGGGGAGCTGTTTTTT | CASSQGLAGGRTGELFF
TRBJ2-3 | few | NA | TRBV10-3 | TGTGCCATCAGAAAAGACCAGTCGAGGGGCACAGATACGCAGTATTTT | CAIRKDQSRGTDTQYF
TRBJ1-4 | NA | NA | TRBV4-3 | TGCGCCAGCAGCCGAGAGGCGGACCGAGCAACTAATGAAAAACTGTTTTTT | CASSREADRATNEKLFF
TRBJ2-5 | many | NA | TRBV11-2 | TGTGCCAGCGGATCGTCGGCTGAGACGCGGGAGACCCAGTACTTC | CASGSSAETRETQYF
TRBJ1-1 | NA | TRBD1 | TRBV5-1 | TGCGCCAGCAGCCCTGGACAGGGGTATCTTACGAGTGAAGCTTTCTTT | CASSPGQGYLTSEAFF
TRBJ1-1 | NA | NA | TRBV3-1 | TGTGCCAGCAGCCAAGATCACCTAGGGTCCAGAAACACTGAAGCTTTCTTT | CASSQDHLGSRNTEAFF